One and the same sample provided the 2 T cell receptor beta chains below, sequenced in a study of blood T cell repertoires in COVID-19. The method was immunoSEQ multiplex PCR; TCRdb's version includes in-frame clones alone and lacks a portion of them. The sample holds around 160,000 clones; around 81% are singletons and the top ten take 2.5% to 3%. The sample was peripheral blood. Source of these receptors: a middle-aged woman with active or convalescent COVID-19.

The gene calls are TRBV6-5 and TRBJ1-2; 7 bases fit TRBD1. With V trimmed by 6 bases and J by 4 bases, 8 bases remained unmatched. Per the germline V gene, CDR1 is MNHEY and CDR2 is SVGAGI. CDR3 length equals 14 residues. The CDR3 DNA is TGTGCCAGCAGAGCTTGGACAGGCGGCTATGGCTACACCTTC. Translating gives CASRAWTGGYGYTF.

The chain employs TRBV6-5 and TRBJ1-6; 7 nucleotides match TRBD1. Trimming took 6 bases from V and 12 from J; bases not matched to a gene: 2. The CDR3 covers 11 residues. CDR1 MNHEY and CDR2 SVGAGI come from the germline V gene. The CDR3, as DNA: TGTGCCAGCAGCCAGGGGGGACCCCTCCACTTT. Translation gives CASSQGGPLHF.